These 22 T cell receptor beta chains were all obtained from the same sample, sequenced in a study of T cell changes during pregnancy in multiple sclerosis. Here immunoSEQ multiplex PCR was the method, and the copy in TCRdb shows in-frame clones only, minus some. Among more than 65,000 clones, around 94% were seen once, and the ten largest hold 0.21%. Sequenced here: CD4+ T cells from peripheral blood mononuclear cells, sampled before pregnancy. All receptors derive from a female donor with multiple sclerosis, enrolled in a pregnancy study.

J is TRBJ2-3 and V is TRBV19, with TRBD2 matching over 9 bases. Germline V CDR1 and CDR2: LNHDA, SQIVND (reference sequence). The CDR3 length is 14 residues. Losses at the gene ends were 5 bases for V and 4 bases for J; bases not matched to a gene: 4. Here the CDR3 reads CASSPLAGSDTQYF. In DNA, the CDR3 is TGTGCCAGTAGTCCTCTAGCGGGATCAGATACGCAGTATTTT.

The rearrangement uses TRBV11-2 and TRBJ2-7; 8 bases agree with TRBD1. Germline V CDR1 and CDR2: SGHAT, FQNNGV. The CDR3 length is 15 residues. Trimming removed 5 bases from V and 3 bases from J; junction bases left unmatched: 9. CDR3 DNA sequence: TGTGCCAGCAGCCCGGACAGGGTTTCAAGCTACGAGCAGTACTTC. It specifies CASSPDRVSSYEQYF.

The V gene is TRBV7-9, the J gene TRBJ2-3, with 14 nucleotides matching TRBD2. With V trimmed by 1 base and J by 5 bases, 2 bases remained unmatched. This CDR3 has 16 residues. The V gene's germline CDR1 is SEHNR and CDR2 FQNEAQ (reference sequence). The CDR3 spells CASSLGTSGRIDTQYF. CDR3 in DNA: TGTGCCAGCAGCTTAGGGACTAGCGGGAGGATAGATACGCAGTATTTT.

V is TRBV6-5 and J is TRBJ1-1; D unclear. The V gene's germline CDR1 is MNHEY and CDR2 SVGAGI. This CDR3 contains 14 residues. V lost 0 bases, J lost 4 bases, and 9 bases lay in between. The CDR3 DNA follows: TGTGCCAGCAGTTACTCGACACAGCCCACTGAAGCTTTCTTT. Protein product: CASSYSTQPTEAFF.

The rearrangement joins TRBV19 to TRBJ1-4; 8 nucleotides line up with TRBD1. There are 15 residues in the CDR3. The germline gives CDR1 LNHDA, CDR2 SQIVND (reference sequence). Unmatched junction bases numbered 6, after V lost 6 bases and J lost 3 bases. The CDR3 protein is CASSLDRAPNEKLFF. CDR3 DNA: TGTGCCAGTAGCCTGGACAGGGCACCTAATGAAAAACTGTTTTTT.

The sample holds a few counts of this clone. The chain joins TRBV25-1 to TRBJ2-2, with no clear D. The CDR3 is 13 residues long. V was cut by 2 bases and J by 5 bases, with 6 bases left in between. Germline V CDR1 and CDR2: MGHDK, SYGVNS. CDR3 nucleotide sequence: TGTGCCAGCAGTGAAGGAGTTACCGGGGAGCTGTTTTTT. It yields the protein CASSEGVTGELFF.

This sequence joins TRBV19 and TRBJ1-6, with D possibly TRBD1 on 6 matching bases. The CDR3 length is 13 residues. Trimming removed 6 bases from V and 8 bases from J, with 11 bases in between. Germline lookup yields CDR1 LNHDA and CDR2 SQIVND (reference sequence). CDR3 sequence: CASSKHRDSPLHF. CDR3 coding DNA: TGTGCCAGTAGCAAACACAGGGATTCACCCCTCCACTTT.

The rearrangement uses TRBV19 and TRBJ1-1, with D possibly TRBD1 on 5 matching bases. The V gene's germline CDR1 is LNHDA and CDR2 SQIVND (reference sequence). Trimming took off 3 bases at V and 3 bases at J, with 17 bases between the two ends. The CDR3 totals 16 residues. CDR3 coding DNA: TGTGCCAGTAGTATCGGAAGGTCACCGGGGGACACTGAAGCTTTCTTT. It codes for CASSIGRSPGDTEAFF.

This sequence joins TRBV30 and TRBJ1-3; possible D gene TRBD1, 5 bases. V shed 4 bases and J shed 2 bases, with 6 bases lying between them. Germline CDR1 and CDR2: GTSNPN and SVGIG (reference sequence). The CDR3 is 12 amino acids. In DNA, the CDR3 is TGTGCCTGGACAGGGCCTGGAAACACCATATATTTT. Residues: CAWTGPGNTIYF.

The chain is built from TRBV28 and TRBJ2-6, with a tentative D call TRBD1 (6 bases). V lost 6 bases to trimming and J lost 4 bases, with 10 bases between them. The CDR3 runs to 14 residues. The germline CDR1 and CDR2 sequences are MDHEN and SYDVKM. This chain's CDR3 is CASSPGAGANVLTF. DNA for the CDR3: TGTGCCAGCAGCCCAGGGGCAGGGGCCAACGTCCTGACTTTC.

The J gene is TRBJ1-1, the V gene TRBV19; 10 nucleotides match TRBD1. The CDR3 has 14 amino acids. Per germline, CDR1 LNHDA and CDR2 SQIVND (reference sequence). V lost 5 bases, J lost 5 bases, and 5 bases stayed unmatched. The CDR3 sequence is CASSADRGRTEAFF. The CDR3 bases are TGTGCCAGTAGTGCGGACAGGGGGAGGACTGAAGCTTTCTTT.

V is TRBV10-3 and J is TRBJ2-7; weak D call: TRBD2 (5 bases). Germline CDR1 and CDR2: ENHRY and SYGVKD. The CDR3 is 13 amino acids. V was trimmed by 10 bases and J by 2 bases, leaving 15 bases between them. The CDR3 DNA reads as TGTGCCACCTTATCGGAGGCTCCCTACGAGCAGTACTTC. The encoded protein is CATLSEAPYEQYF.

The CDR3 nucleotides are TGTGCCAGTAGTATATCGCGGACAGCCAGTATGAACACTGAAGCTTTCTTT. Amino acid sequence: CASSISRTASMNTEAFF. V gene TRBV19 combines with J gene TRBJ1-1; perhaps TRBD1 as D (6 bases). This CDR3 spans 17 amino acids. The germline CDR1 and CDR2 sequences are LNHDA and SQIVND (reference sequence). Trimming left V 2 bases short and J 0 bases short, with 16 bases between. The variable domain in full, completed from reference TRBV19 and TRBJ1-1, reads DGGITQSPKYLFRKEGQNVTLSCEQNLNHDAMYWYRQDPGQGLRLIYYSQIVNDFQKGDIAEGYSVSREKKESFPLTVTSAQKNPTAFYLCASSISRTASMNTEAFFGQGTRLTVV.

The rearrangement uses TRBV5-1 and TRBJ2-1, with 15 positions matching TRBD2. Trimming took 4 bases from V and 8 from J; bases not matched to a gene: 7. The germline V gene encodes CDR1 SGHRS and CDR2 YFSETQ. This CDR3 is 16 amino acids long. The CDR3 DNA reads TGCGCCAGCAGCCTATCCGGACTAGCGGGAGGGGATGAGCAGTTCTTC. Protein sequence: CASSLSGLAGGDEQFF.

The chain carries TRBV29-1 and TRBJ2-1; 11 nucleotides line up with TRBD2. The CDR3 length is 14 residues. CDR1 SQVTM and CDR2 ANQGSEA come from the germline V gene. J gave up 4 bases and V 5 bases, and 4 bases lay outside the gene matches. The CDR3 coding sequence is TGCAGCGTTCGCGGGACTAGCGGATACAATGAGCAGTTCTTC. Amino acids: CSVRGTSGYNEQFF.

The V and J genes are TRBV28 and TRBJ2-1, with a weak D call TRBD2 (5 bases). This CDR3 is built from 14 residues. Germline CDR1 MDHEN, CDR2 SYDVKM. Trimming removed 7 bases at V and 1 base at J, with 11 bases between. The CDR3 spells CASTDPGSYNEQFF. The CDR3 DNA follows: TGTGCCAGCACCGACCCGGGGTCCTACAATGAGCAGTTCTTC.

This chain uses TRBV7-3 with TRBJ2-1; D possibly corresponds to TRBD2 (6 bases). Trimming removed 1 base at V and 6 bases at J, with 16 bases between. There are 16 residues in the CDR3. The germline V gene has CDR1 SGHTA and CDR2 FQGTGA. The CDR3 loop is CASSLISGARRNEQFF. The CDR3 DNA is TGTGCCAGCAGCTTAATTTCGGGAGCTCGGCGCAATGAGCAGTTCTTC.

The genes are TRBV9 and TRBJ2-3; 7 bases agree with TRBD1. The CDR3 runs 17 residues. Germline trimming cut 0 bases from V and 2 bases from J; bases unmatched to any gene: 9. Germline-derived CDR1 and CDR2 are SGDLS and YYNGEE. CDR3 sequence reads: CASSVEVGTVPTDTQYF. CDR3 nucleotides: TGTGCCAGCAGCGTAGAGGTGGGGACAGTTCCCACAGATACGCAGTATTTT.

The table lists this clone with a count of one. The genes are TRBV6-1 and TRBJ2-1; 7 bases match TRBD2. This CDR3 has 14 amino acids. V lost 5 bases and J lost 5; bases outside the gene matches: 6. From germline, CDR1 is MNHNS and CDR2 SASEGT. CDR3 loop: CASSMTSFNNEQFF. The DNA of the CDR3 is TGTGCCAGCAGTATGACTAGCTTCAACAATGAGCAGTTCTTC.

The chain employs TRBV7-9 and TRBJ1-3; tentatively, D is TRBD1 (5 bases). From germline, CDR1 is SEHNR and CDR2 FQNEAQ (reference sequence). Trimming cost V 5 bases and J 8 bases, with 7 bases left between them. CDR3 size: 11 residues. The CDR3 DNA reads as TGTGCCAGCAGCACGGGGGACACCATATATTTT. Protein sequence: CASSTGDTIYF.

The chain joins TRBV19 to TRBJ1-1, with TRBD1 identical over 9 bases. The CDR3 runs 19 residues. The J segment lost 3 bases and the V segment lost 5 bases, leaving 19 bases of the junction unmatched. Germline assignment: CDR1 LNHDA and CDR2 SQIVND (reference sequence). The CDR3 region has the DNA TGTGCCAGTAGTTTATACCGACAGGGGGGTAGGCGAGGGTACACTGAAGCTTTCTTT. This translates into CASSLYRQGGRRGYTEAFF.

The CDR3 loop reads CASQLAGDSYEQYF. The CDR3 DNA is TGTGCCAGCCAACTAGCGGGGGATTCCTACGAGCAGTACTTC. This chain uses TRBV6-5 with TRBJ2-5; 11 bases match TRBD2. Gene TRBJ2-7 matches the end of the DNA better, so the J call may be wrong. CDR3 size: 14 residues. CDR1 and CDR2 (germline): MNHEY, SVGAGI.